This T cell receptor (beta chain) was retrieved from a study of blood T cell repertoires in COVID-19. Study details: The samples span acute and convalescent COVID-19 from the United States, Italy and Spain. In each case, the material was cDNA or gDNA derived from T cells, B-cell-depleted T cells, or PBMCs.

Original processing methods: Estimation of nucleated cell counts was performed using reference gene primer amplification. Sequenced by immunoSEQ multiplex PCR; TCRdb stores in-frame clones only, minus some. From that table come the V and J calls and clone size; the DNA was used to work out D and trimming. The repertoire holds 70,000 to 95,000 clones, with roughly 86% as singletons. Germline values: CDR1 MNHEY, CDR2 SVGEGT. With V trimmed by 2 bases and J by 5 bases, 6 bases remained unmatched. The length of the CDR3 is 15 residues. Sequenced: peripheral blood. This sequence was found in a human donor in a cohort sampled during active COVID-19. The chain links TRBV6-2 or TRBV6-3 to TRBJ1-1, with 9 bases lining up with TRBD1. Written as DNA, the CDR3 is TGTGCCAGCAGTTACCCTGGGACAGGGCGTACTGAAGCTTTCTTT. The encoded protein is CASSYPGTGRTEAFF.